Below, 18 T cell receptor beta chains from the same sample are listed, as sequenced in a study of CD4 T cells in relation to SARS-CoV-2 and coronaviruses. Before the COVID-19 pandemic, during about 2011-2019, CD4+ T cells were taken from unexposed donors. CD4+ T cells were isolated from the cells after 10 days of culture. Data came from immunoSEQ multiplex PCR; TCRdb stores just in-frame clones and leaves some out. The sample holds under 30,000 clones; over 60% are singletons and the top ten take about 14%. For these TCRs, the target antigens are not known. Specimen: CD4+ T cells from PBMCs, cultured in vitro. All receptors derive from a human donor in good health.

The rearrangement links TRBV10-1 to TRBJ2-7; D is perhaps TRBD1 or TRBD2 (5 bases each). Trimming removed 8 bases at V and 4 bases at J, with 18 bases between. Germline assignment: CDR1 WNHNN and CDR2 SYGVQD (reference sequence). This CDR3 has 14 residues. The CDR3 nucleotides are TGCGCCAGCCCCGTGTGGGGGAAGGGTTACGAGCAGTACTTC. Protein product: CASPVWGKGYEQYF.

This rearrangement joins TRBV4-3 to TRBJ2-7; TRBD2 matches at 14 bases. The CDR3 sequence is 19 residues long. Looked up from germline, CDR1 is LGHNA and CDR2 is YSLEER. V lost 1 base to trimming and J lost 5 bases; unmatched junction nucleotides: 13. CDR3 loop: CASSQAFGLAGGTPNEQYF. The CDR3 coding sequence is TGCGCCAGCAGCCAAGCTTTCGGACTAGCGGGAGGCACACCCAACGAGCAGTACTTC.

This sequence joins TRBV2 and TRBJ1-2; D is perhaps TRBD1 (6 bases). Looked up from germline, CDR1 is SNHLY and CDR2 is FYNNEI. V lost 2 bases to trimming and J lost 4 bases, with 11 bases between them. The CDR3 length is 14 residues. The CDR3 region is CASSESAGAYGYTF. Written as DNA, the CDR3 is TGTGCCAGCAGTGAATCGGCAGGGGCCTATGGCTACACCTTC.

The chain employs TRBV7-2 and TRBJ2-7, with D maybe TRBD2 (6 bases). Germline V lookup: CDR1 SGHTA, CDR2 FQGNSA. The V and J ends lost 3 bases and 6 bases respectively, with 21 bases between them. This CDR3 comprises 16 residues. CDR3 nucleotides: TGTGCCAGCAGCTTCTCCGGAGGGACTGGGGCCCGCGAGCAGTACTTC. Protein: CASSFSGGTGAREQYF.

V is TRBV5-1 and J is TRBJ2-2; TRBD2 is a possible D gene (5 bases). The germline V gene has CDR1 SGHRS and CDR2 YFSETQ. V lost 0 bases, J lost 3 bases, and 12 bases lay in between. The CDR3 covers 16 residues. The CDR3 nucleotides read TGCGCCAGCAGCTTGGAAGGGAGATGGGACACCGGGGAGCTGTTTTTT. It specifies CASSLEGRWDTGELFF.

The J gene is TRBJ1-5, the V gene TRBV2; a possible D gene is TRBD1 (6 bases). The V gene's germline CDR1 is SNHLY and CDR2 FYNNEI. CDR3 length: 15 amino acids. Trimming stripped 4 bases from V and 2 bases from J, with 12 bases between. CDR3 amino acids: CASSGGLGGNQPQHF. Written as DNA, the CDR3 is TGTGCCAGCAGTGGGGGGCTAGGGGGCAATCAGCCCCAGCATTTT.

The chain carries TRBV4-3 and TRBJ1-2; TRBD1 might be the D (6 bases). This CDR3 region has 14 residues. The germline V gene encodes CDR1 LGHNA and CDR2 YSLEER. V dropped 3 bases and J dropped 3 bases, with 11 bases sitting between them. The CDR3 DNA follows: TGCGCCAGCAGCCATGCCGGACAGCACTATGGCTACACCTTC. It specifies CASSHAGQHYGYTF.

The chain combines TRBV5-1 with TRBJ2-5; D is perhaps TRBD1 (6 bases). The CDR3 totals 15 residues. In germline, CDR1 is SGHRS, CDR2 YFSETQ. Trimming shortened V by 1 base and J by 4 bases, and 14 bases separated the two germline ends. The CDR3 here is CASSLTGSPPETQYF. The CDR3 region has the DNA TGCGCCAGCAGCTTGACAGGGTCCCCCCCAGAGACCCAGTACTTC.

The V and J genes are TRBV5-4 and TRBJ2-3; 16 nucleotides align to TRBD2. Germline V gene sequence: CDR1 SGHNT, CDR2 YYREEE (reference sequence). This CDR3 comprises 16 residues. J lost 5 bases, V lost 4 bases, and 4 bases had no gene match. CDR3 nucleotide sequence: TGTGCCAGCAGCACGGGACTAGCGGGAGGGGTAGATACGCAGTATTTT. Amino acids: CASSTGLAGGVDTQYF. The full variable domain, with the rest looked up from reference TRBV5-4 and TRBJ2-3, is ETGVTQSPTHLIKTRGQQVTLRCSSQSGHNTVSWYQQALGQGPQFIFQYYREEENGRGNFPPRFSGLQFPNYSSELNVNALELDDSALYLCASSTGLAGGVDTQYFGPGTRLTVL.

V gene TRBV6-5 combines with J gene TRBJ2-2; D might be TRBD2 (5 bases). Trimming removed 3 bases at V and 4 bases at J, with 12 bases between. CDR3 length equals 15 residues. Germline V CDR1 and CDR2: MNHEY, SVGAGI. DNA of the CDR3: TGTGCCAGCAGTTATATCGCCCGGGGCACCGGGGAGCTGTTTTTT. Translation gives CASSYIARGTGELFF.

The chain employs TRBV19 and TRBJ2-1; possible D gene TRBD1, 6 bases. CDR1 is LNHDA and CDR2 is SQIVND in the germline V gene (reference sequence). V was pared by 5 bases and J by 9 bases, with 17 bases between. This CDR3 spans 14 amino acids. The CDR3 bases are TGTGCCAGTAGTTCACAGTCAGGGGTTACTGAGCAGTTCTTC. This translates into CASSSQSGVTEQFF.

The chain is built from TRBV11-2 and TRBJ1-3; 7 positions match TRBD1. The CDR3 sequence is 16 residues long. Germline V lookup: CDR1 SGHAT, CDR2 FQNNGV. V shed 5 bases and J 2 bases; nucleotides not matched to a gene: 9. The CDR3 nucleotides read TGTGCCAGCAGCACCGGGACAGTCTCGGCTGGAAACACCATATATTTT. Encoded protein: CASSTGTVSAGNTIYF. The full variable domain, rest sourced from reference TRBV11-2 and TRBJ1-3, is EAGVAQSPRYKIIEKRQSVAFWCNPISGHATLYWYQQILGQGPKLLIQFQNNGVVDDSQLPKDRFSAERLKGVDSTLKIQPAKLEDSAVYLCASSTGTVSAGNTIYFGEGSWLTVV.

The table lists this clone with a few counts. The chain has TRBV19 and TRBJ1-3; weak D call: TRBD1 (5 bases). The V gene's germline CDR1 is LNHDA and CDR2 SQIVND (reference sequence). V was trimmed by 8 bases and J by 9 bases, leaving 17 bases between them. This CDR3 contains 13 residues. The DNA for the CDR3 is TGTGCCAGTGGATCCGGGACCTCGTCCACCATATATTTT. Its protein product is CASGSGTSSTIYF.

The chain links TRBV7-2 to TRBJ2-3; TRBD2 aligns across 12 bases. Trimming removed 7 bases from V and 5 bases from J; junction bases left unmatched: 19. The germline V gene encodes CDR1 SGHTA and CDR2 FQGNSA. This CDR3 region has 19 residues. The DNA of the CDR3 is TGTGCCAGCACCCACCCTCTAGCGGGGGGGGCCGGTCCGAGAGATACGCAGTATTTT. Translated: CASTHPLAGGAGPRDTQYF.

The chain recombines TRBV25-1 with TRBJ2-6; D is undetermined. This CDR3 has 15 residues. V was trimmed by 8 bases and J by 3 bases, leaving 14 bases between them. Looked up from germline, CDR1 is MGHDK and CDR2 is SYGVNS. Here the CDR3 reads CASGLGVGGANVLTF. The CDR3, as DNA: TGTGCCAGCGGGCTTGGGGTGGGTGGGGCCAACGTCCTGACTTTC.

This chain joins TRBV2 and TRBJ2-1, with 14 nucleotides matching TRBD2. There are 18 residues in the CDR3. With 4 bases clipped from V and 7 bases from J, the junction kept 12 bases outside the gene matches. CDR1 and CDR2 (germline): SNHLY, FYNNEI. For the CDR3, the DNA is TGTGCCAGCAGTGGAGTACCTCCGGGACTAGCGGGAGAAAATGAGCAGTTCTTC. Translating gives CASSGVPPGLAGENEQFF. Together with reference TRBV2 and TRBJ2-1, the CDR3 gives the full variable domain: EPEVTQTPSHQVTQMGQEVILRCVPISNHLYFYWYRQILGQKVEFLVSFYNNEISEKSEIFDDQFSVERPDGSNFTLKIRSTKLEDSAMYFCASSGVPPGLAGENEQFFGPGTRLTVL.

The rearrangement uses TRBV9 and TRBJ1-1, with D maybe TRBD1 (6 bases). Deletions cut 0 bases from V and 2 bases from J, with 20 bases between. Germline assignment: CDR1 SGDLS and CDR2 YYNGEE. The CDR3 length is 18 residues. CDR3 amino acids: CASSVDGGSGHSNTEAFF. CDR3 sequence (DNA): TGTGCCAGCAGCGTAGACGGCGGTTCGGGACACTCCAACACTGAAGCTTTCTTT.

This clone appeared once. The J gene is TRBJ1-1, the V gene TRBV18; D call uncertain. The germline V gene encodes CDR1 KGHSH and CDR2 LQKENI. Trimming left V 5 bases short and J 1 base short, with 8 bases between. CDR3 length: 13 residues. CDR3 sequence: CASSWTGNTEAFF. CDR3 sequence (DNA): TGTGCCAGCTCATGGACGGGGAACACTGAAGCTTTCTTT. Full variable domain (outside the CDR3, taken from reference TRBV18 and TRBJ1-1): NAGVMQNPRHLVRRRGQEARLRCSPMKGHSHVYWYRQLPEEGLKFMVYLQKENIIDESGMPKERFSAEFPKEGPSILRIQQVVRGDSAAYFCASSWTGNTEAFFGQGTRLTVV.